In this sample, the clone carrying this TCR beta chain turned up once. The table came from immunoSEQ multiplex PCR; TCRdb's copy has only in-frame clones and leaves some out. The sample includes about 36,000 clones, more than 75% of them seen just once. Trimming shortened V by 0 bases and J by 8 bases, and 10 bases separated the two germline ends. Looked up from germline, CDR1 is LNHNV and CDR2 is YYDKDF (reference sequence). The CDR3 has 14 amino acids. This sample is part of a study of T cells in narcolepsy. Material: memory (CD45RA-) CD4+ T cells from blood. The rearrangement links TRBV15 to TRBJ1-4; D possibly corresponds to TRBD1 (6 bases). The clonotype originates from a human donor in good health. As DNA, the CDR3 is TGTGCCACCAGCAGAGATTTTGGGGGCGAAAAACTGTTTTTT. This translates into CATSRDFGGEKLFF. The full variable domain, completed using reference TRBV15 and TRBJ1-4, is DAMVIQNPRYQVTQFGKPVTLSCSQTLNHNVMYWYQQKSSQAPKLLFHYYDKDFNNEADTPDNFQSRRPNTSFCFLDIRSPGLGDTAMYLCATSRDFGGEKLFFGSGTQLSVL.